The count of the clone carrying this T cell receptor beta chain is one. This sample is part of a study of blood T cell repertoires in COVID-19. Overall study: Specimens from acute and convalescent COVID-19 originated in the United States, Italy and Spain. Nucleic acid was either cDNA or gDNA, and it came from T cells, B-cell-depleted T cells, or PBMCs.

As originally analysed: Reference gene primer amplification gave nucleated cell count estimates. TCRdb's copy holds only in-frame clones and misses some; the assay was immunoSEQ multiplex PCR. The V and J calls and clone size were taken over from that table, and D and trimming were inferred from the DNA. The sample records 75,000 to 80,000 clones, roughly 90% being singletons. Sequencing used peripheral blood. This sequence was found in a human donor in a cohort sampled during active COVID-19.

For the CDR3, the DNA is TGTGCCAGCAGTTTAGGAGGGGGCAGGGGTGGCTACACCTTC. Protein product: CASSLGGGRGGYTF. The rearrangement joins TRBV28 to TRBJ1-2, with 7 bases fitting TRBD1. Germline V CDR1 and CDR2: MDHEN, SYDVKM. V shed 2 bases, J shed 7 bases, and the junction held 7 bases outside the gene matches. The CDR3 length is 14 residues.